The source of this T cell receptor (beta chain) is a study of cytomegalovirus exposure and HLA in healthy donors. This clone appeared once. Its target is unknown. Measured with immunoSEQ multiplex PCR; TCRdb has only the in-frame clones, and not every one. The sample has 140,000 to 150,000 clones; less than 95% are singletons. Overall study results and limits: Confirmation was obtained in vitro that a few CMV-associated chains are specific for CMV antigens.

With 5 bases removed from V and 1 base from J, the gap between germline ends came to 11 bases. Germline CDR1 is SGHTA and CDR2 is FQGNSA. The CDR3 is 14 amino acids. The sample comprised PBMCs. The clonotype comes from a man aged 18 to 30 in good health and CMV-seropositive. The chain recombines TRBV7-2 with TRBJ1-1, with D maybe TRBD1 (5 bases). CDR3 bases: TGTGCCAGCAGCCAATACGGACAGAACACTGAAGCTTTCTTT. Its protein product is CASSQYGQNTEAFF.